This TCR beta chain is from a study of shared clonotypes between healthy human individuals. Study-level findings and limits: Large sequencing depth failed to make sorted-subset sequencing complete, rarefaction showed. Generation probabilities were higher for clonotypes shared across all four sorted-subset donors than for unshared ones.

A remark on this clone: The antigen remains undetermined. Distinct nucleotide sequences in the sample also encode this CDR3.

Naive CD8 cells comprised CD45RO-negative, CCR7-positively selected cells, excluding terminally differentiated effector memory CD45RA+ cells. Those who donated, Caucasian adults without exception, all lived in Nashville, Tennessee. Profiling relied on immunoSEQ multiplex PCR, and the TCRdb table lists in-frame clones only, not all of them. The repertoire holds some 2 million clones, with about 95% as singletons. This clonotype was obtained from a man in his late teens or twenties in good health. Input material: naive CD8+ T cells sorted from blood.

CDR3 nucleotide sequence: TGTGCCAGCAGCTCCGGAGGCGAGCAGTACTTC. Translating gives CASSSGGEQYF. The gene calls are TRBV11-2 and TRBJ2-7, with D possibly being TRBD2 (5 bases). The V gene lost 4 bases and the J gene lost 6 bases, with 7 bases spanning the gap. Germline values: CDR1 SGHAT, CDR2 FQNNGV. The CDR3 runs to 11 residues. The variable domain in full, with the rest retrieved from reference TRBV11-2 and TRBJ2-7, is EAGVAQSPRYKIIEKRQSVAFWCNPISGHATLYWYQQILGQGPKLLIQFQNNGVVDDSQLPKDRFSAERLKGVDSTLKIQPAKLEDSAVYLCASSSGGEQYFGPGTRLTVT.